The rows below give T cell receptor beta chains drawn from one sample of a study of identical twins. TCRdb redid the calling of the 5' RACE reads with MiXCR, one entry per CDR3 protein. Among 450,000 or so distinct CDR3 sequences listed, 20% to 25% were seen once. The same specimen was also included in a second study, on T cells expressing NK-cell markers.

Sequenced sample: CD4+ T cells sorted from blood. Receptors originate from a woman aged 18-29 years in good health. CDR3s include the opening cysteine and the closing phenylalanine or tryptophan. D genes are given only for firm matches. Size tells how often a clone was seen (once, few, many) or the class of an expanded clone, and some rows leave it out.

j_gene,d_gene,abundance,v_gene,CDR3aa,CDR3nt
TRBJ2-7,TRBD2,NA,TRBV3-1,CASGGLALEQYF,TGTGCCAGCGGTGGACTAGCGCTCGAGCAGTACTTC
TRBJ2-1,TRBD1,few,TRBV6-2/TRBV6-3,CASSPDRGQSYNEQFF,TGTGCCAGCAGCCCGGACAGGGGGCAGTCCTACAATGAGCAGTTCTTC
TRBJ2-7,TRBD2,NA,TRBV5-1,CASSKPSGRLRGEQYF,TGCGCCAGCAGCAAACCTAGCGGGAGGCTCAGGGGCGAGCAGTACTTC
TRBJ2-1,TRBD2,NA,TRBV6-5,CASSYSTLAGVWEQFF,TGTGCCAGCAGTTACTCGACCCTAGCGGGGGTGTGGGAGCAGTTCTTC
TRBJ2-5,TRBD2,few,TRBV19,CASSMAGGVARETQYF,TGTGCCAGTAGTATGGCCGGGGGGGTAGCGAGGGAGACCCAGTACTTC
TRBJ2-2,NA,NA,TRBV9,CASSVDQGFFANTGELFF,TGTGCCAGCAGCGTAGATCAGGGATTTTTCGCGAACACCGGGGAGCTGTTTTTT
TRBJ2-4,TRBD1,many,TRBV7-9,CASSPTRDRNIQYF,TGTGCCAGCAGCCCAACCCGGGACAGAAACATTCAGTACTTC
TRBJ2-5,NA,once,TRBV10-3,CAISDEDQETQYF,TGTGCCATCAGTGACGAGGATCAAGAGACCCAGTACTTC
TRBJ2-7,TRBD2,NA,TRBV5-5,CASSLGRSGAYEQYF,TGTGCCAGCAGCTTGGGGAGAAGCGGGGCCTACGAGCAGTACTTC
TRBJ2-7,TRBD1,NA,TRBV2,CASRQTGAFEQYF,TGTGCCAGCAGACAGACAGGGGCCTTCGAGCAGTACTTC
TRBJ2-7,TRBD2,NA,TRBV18,CASSEGTTEQYF,TGTGCCAGCTCAGAAGGGACTACCGAGCAGTACTTC
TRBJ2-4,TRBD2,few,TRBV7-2,CASSLGVAGPQNIQYF,TGTGCCAGCAGCTTGGGGGTAGCGGGACCCCAAAACATTCAGTACTTC
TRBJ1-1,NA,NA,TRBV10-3,CAISGDTEAFF,TGTGCCATCTCGGGGGACACTGAAGCTTTCTTT
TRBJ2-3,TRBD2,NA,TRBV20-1,CSAKLAGVVDTQYF,TGCAGTGCTAAGTTAGCGGGGGTCGTGGATACGCAGTATTTT
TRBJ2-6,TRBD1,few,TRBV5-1,CASTGDGTGLSGANVLTF,TGCGCCAGCACCGGGGACGGGACAGGTCTTTCTGGGGCCAACGTCCTGACTTTC
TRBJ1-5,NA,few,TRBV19,CASKQSNQPQHF,TGTGCCAGCAAACAGAGCAATCAGCCCCAGCATTTT
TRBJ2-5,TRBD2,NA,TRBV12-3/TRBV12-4,CASSLRPSGGPRTQYF,TGTGCCAGCAGTTTACGGCCTAGCGGGGGCCCGCGGACCCAGTACTTC
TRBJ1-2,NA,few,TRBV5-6,CASSLGSGANYGYTF,TGTGCCAGCAGCTTGGGCAGTGGAGCTAACTATGGCTACACCTTC
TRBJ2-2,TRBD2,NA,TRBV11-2,CASSFGSGGARTGELFF,TGTGCCAGCAGCTTCGGTAGCGGGGGGGCCAGGACCGGGGAGCTGTTTTTT
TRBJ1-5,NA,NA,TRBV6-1,CASKSSINQPQHF,TGTGCCAGCAAGAGCAGTATCAATCAGCCCCAGCATTTT
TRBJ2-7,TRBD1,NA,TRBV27,CASSATGTGLYEQYF,TGTGCCAGCAGTGCCACCGGGACAGGGCTCTACGAGCAGTACTTC
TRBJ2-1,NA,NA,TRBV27,CASSFSEHPARQFF,TGTGCCAGCAGTTTCAGCGAACACCCGGCTAGGCAGTTCTTC
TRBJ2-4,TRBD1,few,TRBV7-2,CASSYSGTGGNIQYF,TGTGCCAGCAGTTACTCCGGGACAGGGGGAAACATTCAGTACTTC
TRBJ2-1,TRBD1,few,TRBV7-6,CASSRRQGLGGYNEQFF,TGTGCCAGCAGCCGAAGACAGGGTCTAGGGGGCTACAATGAGCAGTTCTTC
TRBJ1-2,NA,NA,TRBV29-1,CSVEDPDSNYGYTF,TGCAGCGTTGAAGATCCGGACAGTAACTATGGCTACACCTTC
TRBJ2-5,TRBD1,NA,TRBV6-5,CASSYQGDQETQYF,TGTGCCAGCAGTTACCAGGGGGACCAAGAGACCCAGTACTTC
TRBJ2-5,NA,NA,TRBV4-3,CASSQGTSAGRETQYF,TGCGCCAGCAGCCAAGGAACTTCGGCGGGGCGAGAGACCCAGTACTTC
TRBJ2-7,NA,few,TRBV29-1,CSVETRNYEQYF,TGCAGCGTTGAGACCAGGAACTACGAGCAGTACTTC
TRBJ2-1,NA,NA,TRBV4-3,CASSQVGAPEQFF,TGCGCCAGCAGCCAAGTAGGTGCCCCTGAGCAGTTCTTC
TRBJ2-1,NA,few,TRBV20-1,CSASLGHGKNEQFF,TGCAGTGCTAGTTTGGGTCACGGAAAGAATGAGCAGTTCTTC
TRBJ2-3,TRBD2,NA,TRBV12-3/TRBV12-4,CASSPRRLAGGGDTQYF,TGTGCCAGCAGTCCCCGCCGACTAGCGGGAGGAGGAGATACGCAGTATTTT
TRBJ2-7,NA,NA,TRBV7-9,CASSPIGGRSYEQYF,TGTGCCAGCAGCCCCATTGGGGGGCGATCCTACGAGCAGTACTTC
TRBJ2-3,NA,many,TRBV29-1,CISTVGGKDTQYF,TGCATCTCCACGGTGGGGGGAAAAGATACGCAGTATTTT
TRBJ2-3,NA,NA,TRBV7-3,CASSSLGPEDTQYF,TGTGCCAGCAGCTCCCTGGGCCCCGAAGATACGCAGTATTTT
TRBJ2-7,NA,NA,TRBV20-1,CSAKQGKDYEQYF,TGCAGTGCCAAGCAGGGGAAGGATTACGAGCAGTACTTC
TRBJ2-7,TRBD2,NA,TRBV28,CASSPSGLAGYEQYF,TGTGCCAGCAGTCCCTCGGGACTAGCGGGTTACGAGCAGTACTTC
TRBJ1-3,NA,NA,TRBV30,CAWSGSRSGNTIYF,TGTGCCTGGAGTGGGTCCAGGTCTGGAAACACCATATATTTT
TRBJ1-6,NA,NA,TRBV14,CASTIGRNSPLHF,TGTGCCAGTACGATAGGGAGGAATTCACCCCTCCACTTT
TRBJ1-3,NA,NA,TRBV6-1,CASRGLSGNTIYF,TGTGCCAGCAGGGGCCTCTCTGGAAACACCATATATTTT
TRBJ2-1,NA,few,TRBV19,CASRDRGNEQFF,TGTGCCAGTAGGGACAGAGGGAATGAGCAGTTCTTC
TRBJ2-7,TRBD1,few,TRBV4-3,CASSQDRQGAYEQYF,TGCGCCAGCAGCCAAGATCGACAGGGGGCCTACGAGCAGTACTTC
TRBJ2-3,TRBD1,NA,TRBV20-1,CSAPPGTGGRAQYF,TGCAGTGCTCCCCCCGGGACAGGGGGCAGGGCGCAGTATTTT
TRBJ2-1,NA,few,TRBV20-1,CSARDQKAGSYNEQFF,TGCAGTGCTAGAGATCAGAAAGCGGGCTCCTACAATGAGCAGTTCTTC
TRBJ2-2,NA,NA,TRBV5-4,CASIKDSDTGELFF,TGTGCCAGCATCAAAGACTCAGACACCGGGGAGCTGTTTTTT
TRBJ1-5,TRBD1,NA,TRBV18,CASSLDRGGSNQPQHF,TGTGCCAGCTCACTGGACAGGGGAGGCAGCAATCAGCCCCAGCATTTT
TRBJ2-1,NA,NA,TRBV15,CATSRFVHNEQFF,TGTGCCACCAGCAGGTTTGTTCACAATGAGCAGTTCTTC
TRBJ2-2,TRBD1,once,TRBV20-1,CSASGTGAQGTGELFF,TGCAGTGCTTCCGGGACAGGGGCGCAGGGCACCGGGGAGCTGTTTTTT
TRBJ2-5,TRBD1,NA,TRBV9,CASSVGTGPYQETQYF,TGTGCCAGCAGCGTCGGGACAGGTCCATACCAAGAGACCCAGTACTTC
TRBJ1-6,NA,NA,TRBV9,CASSVGTPATNSPLHF,TGTGCCAGCAGCGTAGGGACCCCAGCAACAAATTCACCCCTCCACTTT
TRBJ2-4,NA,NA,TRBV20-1,CSAHPPGWGAQYF,TGCAGTGCCCATCCCCCTGGGTGGGGTGCTCAGTACTTC
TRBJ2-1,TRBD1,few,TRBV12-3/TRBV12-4,CASRTTGGAYNEQFF,TGTGCCAGCAGGACGACAGGGGGCGCCTACAATGAGCAGTTCTTC